This T cell receptor beta chain was sequenced in a study of blood T cell repertoires in COVID-19. One Seattle source followed patients from active infection through their disease course. The data were produced by immunoSEQ multiplex PCR, yet TCRdb's version contains in-frame clones alone and is incomplete. The data contain approximately 290,000 clones, roughly nine tenths of them singletons. The CDR3 has 14 residues. Between the trimmed V and J ends, which lost 5 bases and 5 bases, there was a span of 13 bases. The germline CDR1 and CDR2 sequences are SGHVS and FQNEAQ. Sequences were obtained from peripheral blood. The rearrangement joins TRBV7-8 to TRBJ1-5; D possibly corresponds to TRBD1 (6 bases). The origin of this receptor is a woman in her 30s with COVID-19, enrolled during active disease. The chain's CDR3 is CASSPDRTDQPQHF. The CDR3 DNA follows: TGTGCCAGCAGCCCCGACAGGACGGATCAGCCCCAGCATTTT.